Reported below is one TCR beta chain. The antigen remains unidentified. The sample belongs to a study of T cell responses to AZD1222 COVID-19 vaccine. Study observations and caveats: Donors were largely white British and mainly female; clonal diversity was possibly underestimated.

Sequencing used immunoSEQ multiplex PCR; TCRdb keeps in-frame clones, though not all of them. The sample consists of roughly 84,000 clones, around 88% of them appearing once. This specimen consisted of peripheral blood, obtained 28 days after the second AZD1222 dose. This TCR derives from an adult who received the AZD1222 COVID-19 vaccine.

Here the CDR3 DNA reads TGTGCCATCAGTGACGGAGGGACAGCGGGTCAAGAGACCCAGTACTTC. Translation: CAISDGGTAGQETQYF. V and J are TRBV10-3 and TRBJ2-5; D perhaps matches TRBD1 (7 bases). CDR1 and CDR2 (germline): ENHRY, SYGVKD. There are 16 residues in the CDR3. V dropped 3 bases and J dropped 2 bases, with 16 bases sitting between them.